This TCR beta chain was sequenced during a study of T cell changes during pregnancy in multiple sclerosis. The data were produced by immunoSEQ multiplex PCR, yet TCRdb's version contains in-frame clones alone and is incomplete. The sample yields roughly 25,000 clones, 89% seen once. V shed 3 bases and J shed 6 bases, with 8 bases lying between them. Looked up from germline, CDR1 is KGHSH and CDR2 is LQKENI. The CDR3 spans 13 residues. Sequenced here: CD8+ T cells from peripheral blood mononuclear cells, sampled in the second trimester of pregnancy. The source of this sequence is a female donor with multiple sclerosis, enrolled in a pregnancy study. V gene TRBV18 combines with J gene TRBJ2-2; D perhaps matches TRBD2 (5 bases). CDR3 protein: CASSPDSAGELFF. CDR3 DNA: TGTGCCAGCTCACCGGACTCTGCCGGGGAGCTGTTTTTT.